This TCR beta chain was recovered during a study of blood T cell repertoires in COVID-19. This clone was observed once. Authors' data handling: Amplification with reference gene primers provided the estimates of nucleated cell counts. The protocol was immunoSEQ multiplex PCR, while the TCRdb copy is restricted to in-frame clones and leaves out a portion. V, J and clone size are those of that table, while D and trimming were read from the DNA. Here the sample spans around 480,000 clones, around 87% being singletons. Germline V gene lookup returns CDR1 SGHDT and CDR2 YYEEEE. The V segment lost 4 bases and the J segment 3 bases; nucleotides outside the gene matches: 9. This CDR3 has 15 residues.

The sequencing input was PBMCs or T cells enriched from blood (not recorded which). The receptor was isolated from a woman aged 18-29 years who had recovered from COVID-19. The chain carries TRBV5-6 and TRBJ1-1; 7 nucleotides match TRBD1. The CDR3 loop reads CASSLLGGQYTEAFF. The CDR3 nucleotides read TGTGCCAGCAGCCTGCTGGGGGGACAGTACACTGAAGCTTTCTTT.